The present T cell receptor (beta chain) was sequenced within a study of metastatic and nonmetastatic thyroid tumors. Before thyroid surgery, none of the patients had received any treatment. On this clone itself: Its antigen is still unknown.

Overall study results and limits: For both blood and tumor, malignant thyroid tumors reportedly showed significantly higher TCR beta diversity than benign nodules did.

TCRdb redid the clone calls on the PCR reads using MiXCR. The profile shows around 34,000 clones, around 20% of them singletons. CDR3 length: 12 residues. The V end was cut by 0 bases, the J end by 3 bases, with 1 base between. The V gene's germline CDR1 is LGHDT and CDR2 YNNKEL (reference sequence). The origin of this receptor is a female donor with papillary thyroid cancer or a benign thyroid nodule (not recorded which). Some clones in this sample may be carry-over from other donors' samples. Sequencing was performed on blood. The V and J genes are TRBV3-1 and TRBJ2-3; D call uncertain. The CDR3 region has the DNA TGTGCCAGCAGCCAAGATACAGATACGCAGTATTTT. It yields the protein CASSQDTDTQYF.